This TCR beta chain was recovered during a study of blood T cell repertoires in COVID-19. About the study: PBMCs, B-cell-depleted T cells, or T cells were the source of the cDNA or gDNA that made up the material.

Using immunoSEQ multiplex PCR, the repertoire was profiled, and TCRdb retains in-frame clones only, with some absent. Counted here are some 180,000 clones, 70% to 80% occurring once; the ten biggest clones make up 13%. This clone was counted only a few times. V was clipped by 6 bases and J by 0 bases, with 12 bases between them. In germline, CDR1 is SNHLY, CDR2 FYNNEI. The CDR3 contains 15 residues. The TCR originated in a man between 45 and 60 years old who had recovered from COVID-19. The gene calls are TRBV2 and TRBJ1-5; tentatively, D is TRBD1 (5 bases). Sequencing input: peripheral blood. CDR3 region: CASSLDSYSNQPQHF. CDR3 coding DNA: TGTGCCAGCAGCCTAGACAGTTATAGCAATCAGCCCCAGCATTTT.